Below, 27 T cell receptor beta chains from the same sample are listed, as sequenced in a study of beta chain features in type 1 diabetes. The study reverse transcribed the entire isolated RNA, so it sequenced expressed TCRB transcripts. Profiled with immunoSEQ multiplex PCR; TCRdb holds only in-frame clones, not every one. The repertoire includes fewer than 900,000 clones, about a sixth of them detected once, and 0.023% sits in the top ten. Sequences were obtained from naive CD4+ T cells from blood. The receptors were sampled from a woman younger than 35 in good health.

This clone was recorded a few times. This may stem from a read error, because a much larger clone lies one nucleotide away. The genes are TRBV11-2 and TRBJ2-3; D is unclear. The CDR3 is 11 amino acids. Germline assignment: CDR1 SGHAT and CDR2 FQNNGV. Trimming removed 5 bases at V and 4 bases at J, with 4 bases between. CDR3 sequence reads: CASSHSDTQYF. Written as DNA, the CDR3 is TGTGCCAGCAGCCACTCAGATACGCAGTATTTT.

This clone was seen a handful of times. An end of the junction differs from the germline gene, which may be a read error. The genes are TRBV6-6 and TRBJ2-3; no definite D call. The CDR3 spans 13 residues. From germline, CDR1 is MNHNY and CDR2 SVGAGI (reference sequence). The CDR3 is CASNPRRTDTQYF. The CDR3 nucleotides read TGTGCTAGCAACCCGCGTCGCACAGATACGCAGTATTTT.

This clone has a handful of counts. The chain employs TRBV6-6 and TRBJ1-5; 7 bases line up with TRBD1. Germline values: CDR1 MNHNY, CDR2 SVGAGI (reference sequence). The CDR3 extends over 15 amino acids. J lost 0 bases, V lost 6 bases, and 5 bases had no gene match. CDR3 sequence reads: CASRQTGFSNQPQHF. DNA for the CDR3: TGTGCCAGCAGGCAGACAGGGTTTAGCAATCAGCCCCAGCATTTT.

CDR3 loop: CASSFIRLGEQYF. Here the CDR3 DNA reads TGTGCCAGCAGTTTTATCAGGCTTGGGGAGCAGTACTTC. This chain joins TRBV27 and TRBJ2-7; D unresolved. Trimming removed 3 bases from V and 7 bases from J, with 13 bases in between. CDR3 length: 13 amino acids. CDR1 is MNHEY, CDR2 SMNVEV, per germline (reference sequence).

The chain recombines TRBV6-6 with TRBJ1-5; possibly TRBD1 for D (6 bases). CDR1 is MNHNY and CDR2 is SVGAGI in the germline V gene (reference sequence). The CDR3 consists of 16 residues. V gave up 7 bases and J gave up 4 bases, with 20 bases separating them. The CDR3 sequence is CASTYPYAGENQPQHF. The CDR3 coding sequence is TGTGCCAGCACATACCCCTACGCAGGGGAGAATCAGCCCCAGCATTTT.

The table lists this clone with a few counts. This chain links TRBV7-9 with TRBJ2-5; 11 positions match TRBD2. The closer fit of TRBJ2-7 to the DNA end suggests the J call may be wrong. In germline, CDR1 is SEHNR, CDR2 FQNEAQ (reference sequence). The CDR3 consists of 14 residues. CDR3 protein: CASSPLAGGYEQYF. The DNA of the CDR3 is TGTGCCAGCAGCCCCCTAGCGGGAGGCTACGAGCAGTACTTC.

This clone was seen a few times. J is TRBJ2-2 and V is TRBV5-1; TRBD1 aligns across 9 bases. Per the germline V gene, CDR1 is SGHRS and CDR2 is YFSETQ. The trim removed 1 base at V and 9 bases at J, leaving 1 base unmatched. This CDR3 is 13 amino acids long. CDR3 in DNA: TGCGCCAGCAGCTTGACAGGGGGCTGGGAGCTGTTTTTT. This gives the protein CASSLTGGWELFF.

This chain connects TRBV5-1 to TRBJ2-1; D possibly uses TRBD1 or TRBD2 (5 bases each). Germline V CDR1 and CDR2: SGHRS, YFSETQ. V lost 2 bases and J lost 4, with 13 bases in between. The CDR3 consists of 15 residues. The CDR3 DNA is TGCGCCAGCAGCTTAGGGGACCCTCCATACAATGAGCAGTTCTTC. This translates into CASSLGDPPYNEQFF.

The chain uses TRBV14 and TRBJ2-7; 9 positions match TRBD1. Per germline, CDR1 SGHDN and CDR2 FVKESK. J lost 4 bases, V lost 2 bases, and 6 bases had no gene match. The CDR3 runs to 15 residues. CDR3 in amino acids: CASSQIQGAGYEQYF. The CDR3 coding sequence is TGTGCCAGCAGCCAAATACAGGGGGCTGGGTACGAGCAGTACTTC.

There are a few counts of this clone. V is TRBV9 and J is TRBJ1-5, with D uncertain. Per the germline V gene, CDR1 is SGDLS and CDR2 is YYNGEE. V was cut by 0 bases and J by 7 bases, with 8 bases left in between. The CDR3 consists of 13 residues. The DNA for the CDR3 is TGTGCCAGCAGCGTAGACCCGGGACAGCCCCAGCATTTT. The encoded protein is CASSVDPGQPQHF.

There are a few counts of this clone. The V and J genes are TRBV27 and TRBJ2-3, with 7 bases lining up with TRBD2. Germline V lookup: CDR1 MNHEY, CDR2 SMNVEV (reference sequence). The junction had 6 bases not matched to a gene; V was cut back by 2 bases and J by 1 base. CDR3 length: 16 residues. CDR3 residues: CASSLLRGSGTDTQYF. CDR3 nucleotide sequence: TGTGCCAGCAGTTTACTTCGCGGGAGTGGCACAGATACGCAGTATTTT.

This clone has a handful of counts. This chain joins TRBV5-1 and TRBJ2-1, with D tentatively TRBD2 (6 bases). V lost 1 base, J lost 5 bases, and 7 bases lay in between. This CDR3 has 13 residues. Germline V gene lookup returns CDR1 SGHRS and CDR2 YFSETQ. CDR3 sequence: CASSLWGDNEQFF. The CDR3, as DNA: TGCGCCAGCAGCTTGTGGGGGGACAATGAGCAGTTCTTC.

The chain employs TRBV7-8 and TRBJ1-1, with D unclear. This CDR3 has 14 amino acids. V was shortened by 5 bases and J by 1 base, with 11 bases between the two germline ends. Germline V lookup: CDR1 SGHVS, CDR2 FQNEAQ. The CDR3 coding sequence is TGTGCCAGCAGCAAACGGGATGCGAACACTGAAGCTTTCTTT. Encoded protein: CASSKRDANTEAFF.

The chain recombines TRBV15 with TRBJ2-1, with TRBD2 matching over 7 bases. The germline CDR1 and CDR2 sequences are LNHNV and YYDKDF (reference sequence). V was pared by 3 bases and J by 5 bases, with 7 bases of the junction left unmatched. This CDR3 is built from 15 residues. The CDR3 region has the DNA TGTGCCACCAGCAGGGGAGCGGGACCCGACAATGAGCAGTTCTTC. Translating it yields CATSRGAGPDNEQFF.

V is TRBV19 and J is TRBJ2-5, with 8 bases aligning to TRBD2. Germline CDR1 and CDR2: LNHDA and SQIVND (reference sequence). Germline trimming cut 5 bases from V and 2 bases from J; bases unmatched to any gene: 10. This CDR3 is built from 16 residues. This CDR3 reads CASSRLTSVFQETQYF. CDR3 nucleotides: TGTGCCAGTAGTCGACTGACTAGCGTCTTTCAAGAGACCCAGTACTTC.

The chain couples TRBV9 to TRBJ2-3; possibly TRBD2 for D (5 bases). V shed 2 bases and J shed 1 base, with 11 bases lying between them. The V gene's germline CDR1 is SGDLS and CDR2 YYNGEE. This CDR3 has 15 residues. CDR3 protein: CASSVGLYRTDTQYF. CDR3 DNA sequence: TGTGCCAGCAGCGTCGGACTTTACCGCACAGATACGCAGTATTTT.

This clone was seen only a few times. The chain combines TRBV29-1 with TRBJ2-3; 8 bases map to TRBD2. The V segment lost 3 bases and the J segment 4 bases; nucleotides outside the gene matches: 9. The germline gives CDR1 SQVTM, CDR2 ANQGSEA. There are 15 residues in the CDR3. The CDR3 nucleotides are TGCAGCGTTGATAGGCTAGCGGGTTGGGCAGATACGCAGTATTTT. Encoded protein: CSVDRLAGWADTQYF.

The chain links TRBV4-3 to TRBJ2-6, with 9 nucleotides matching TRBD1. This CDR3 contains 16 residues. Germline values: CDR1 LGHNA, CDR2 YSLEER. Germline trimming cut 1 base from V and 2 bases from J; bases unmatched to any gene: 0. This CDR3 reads CASSQGTGAGANVLTF. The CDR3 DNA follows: TGCGCCAGCAGCCAAGGGACAGGGGCTGGGGCCAACGTCCTGACTTTC.

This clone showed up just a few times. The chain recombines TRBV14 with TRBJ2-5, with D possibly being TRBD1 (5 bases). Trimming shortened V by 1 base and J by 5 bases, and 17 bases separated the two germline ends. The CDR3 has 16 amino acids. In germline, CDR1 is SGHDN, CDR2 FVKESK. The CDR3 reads CASSQVHRSVSETQYF. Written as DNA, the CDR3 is TGTGCCAGCAGCCAAGTACACAGGTCGGTCTCTGAGACCCAGTACTTC.

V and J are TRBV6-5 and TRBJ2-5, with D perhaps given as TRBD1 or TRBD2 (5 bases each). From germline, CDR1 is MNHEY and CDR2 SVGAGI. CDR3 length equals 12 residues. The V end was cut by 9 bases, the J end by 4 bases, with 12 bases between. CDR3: CARGPDPETQYF. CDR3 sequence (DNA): TGTGCCAGGGGACCGGATCCAGAGACCCAGTACTTC.

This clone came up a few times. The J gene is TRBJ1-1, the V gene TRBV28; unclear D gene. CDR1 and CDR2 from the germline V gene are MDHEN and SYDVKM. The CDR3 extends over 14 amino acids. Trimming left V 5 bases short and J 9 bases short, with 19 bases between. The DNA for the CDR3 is TGTGCCAGCAGTCCGACGATCCGGAGTACCCAAGCTTTCTTT. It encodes CASSPTIRSTQAFF. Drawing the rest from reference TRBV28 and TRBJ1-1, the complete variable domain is DVKVTQSSRYLVKRTGEKVFLECVQDMDHENMFWYRQDPGLGLRLIYFSYDVKMKEKGDIPEGYSVSREKKERFSLILESASTNQTSMYLCASSPTIRSTQAFFGQGTRLTVV.

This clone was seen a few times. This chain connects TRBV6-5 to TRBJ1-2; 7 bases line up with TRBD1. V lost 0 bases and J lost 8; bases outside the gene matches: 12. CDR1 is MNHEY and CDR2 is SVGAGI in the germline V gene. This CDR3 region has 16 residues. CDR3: CASSYSFLGRGIGYTF. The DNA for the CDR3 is TGTGCCAGCAGTTACTCGTTTTTGGGCAGGGGGATCGGCTACACCTTC.

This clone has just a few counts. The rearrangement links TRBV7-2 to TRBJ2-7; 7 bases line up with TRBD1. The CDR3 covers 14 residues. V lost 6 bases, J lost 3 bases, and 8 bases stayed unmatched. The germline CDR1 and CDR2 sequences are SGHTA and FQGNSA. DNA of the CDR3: TGTGCCAGCAGGCCGACAGGGCCGGGCTACGAGCAGTACTTC. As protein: CASRPTGPGYEQYF.

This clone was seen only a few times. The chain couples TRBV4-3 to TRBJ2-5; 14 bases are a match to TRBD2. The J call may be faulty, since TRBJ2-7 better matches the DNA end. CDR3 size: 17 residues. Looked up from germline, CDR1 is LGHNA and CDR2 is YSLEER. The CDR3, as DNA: TGCGCCAGCAGCCAAGTTGGGACTAGCGGGAGTATCGACGAGCAGTACTTC. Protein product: CASSQVGTSGSIDEQYF.

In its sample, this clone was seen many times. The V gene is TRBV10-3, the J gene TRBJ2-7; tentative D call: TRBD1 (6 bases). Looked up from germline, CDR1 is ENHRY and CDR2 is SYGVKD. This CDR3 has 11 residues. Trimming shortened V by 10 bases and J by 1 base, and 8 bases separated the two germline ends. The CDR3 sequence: CATGQSYEQYF. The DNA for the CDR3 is TGTGCCACCGGACAGTCCTACGAGCAGTACTTC.

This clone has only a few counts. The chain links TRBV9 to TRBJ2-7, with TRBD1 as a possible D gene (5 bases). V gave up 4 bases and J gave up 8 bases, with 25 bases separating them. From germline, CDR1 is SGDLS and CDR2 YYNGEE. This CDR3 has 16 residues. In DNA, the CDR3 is TGTGCCAGCAGCACCCAGGGTACGGTGGGGCCTTTGAAGCAGTACTTC. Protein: CASSTQGTVGPLKQYF.

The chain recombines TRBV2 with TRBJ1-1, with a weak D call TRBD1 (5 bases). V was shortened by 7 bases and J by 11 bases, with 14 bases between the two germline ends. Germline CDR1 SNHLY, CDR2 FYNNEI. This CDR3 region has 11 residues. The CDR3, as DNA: TGTGCCAGCACGGGGTCAGGGCCGGCTTTCTTT. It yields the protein CASTGSGPAFF.